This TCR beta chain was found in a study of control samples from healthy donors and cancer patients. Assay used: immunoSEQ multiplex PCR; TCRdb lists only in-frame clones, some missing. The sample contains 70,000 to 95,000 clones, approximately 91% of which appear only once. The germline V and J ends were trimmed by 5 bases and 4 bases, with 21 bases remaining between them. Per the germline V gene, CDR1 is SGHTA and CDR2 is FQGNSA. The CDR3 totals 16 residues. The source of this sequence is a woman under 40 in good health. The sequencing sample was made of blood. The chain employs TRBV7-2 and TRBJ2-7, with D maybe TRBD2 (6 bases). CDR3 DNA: TGTGCCAGCAGCCCGGGAGCAGGCATTACAGTTTACGAGCAGTACTTC. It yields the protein CASSPGAGITVYEQYF.